Each of the 29 T cell receptor beta chains below was sequenced from the same sample in a study of T cells in localized non-small cell lung cancer. Data came from immunoSEQ multiplex PCR; TCRdb stores just in-frame clones and leaves some out. This table holds 2,500 to 3,000 clones, just under 30% found once. Sample: lung tumor tissue, taken before any cancer treatment. These TCRs come from a woman aged 35 to 70 with stage III lung adenocarcinoma.

In its sample, this clone was seen a few times. The chain is built from TRBV9 and TRBJ2-1, with 8 positions matching TRBD1. Unmatched junction bases numbered 6, after V lost 0 bases and J lost 10 bases. The germline V gene has CDR1 SGDLS and CDR2 YYNGEE. The CDR3 spans 14 residues. The CDR3 region has the DNA TGTGCCAGCAGCGTAGACGGGACAGGTGGCGAGCAGTTCTTC. It yields the protein CASSVDGTGGEQFF. The entire variable domain, with the rest obtained from reference TRBV9 and TRBJ2-1, is as follows: DSGVTQTPKHLITATGQRVTLRCSPRSGDLSVYWYQQSLDQGLQFLIQYYNGEERAKGNILERFSAQQFPDLHSELNLSSLELGDSALYFCASSVDGTGGEQFFGPGTRLTVL.

This sequence joins TRBV19 and TRBJ2-1; 16 bases are shared with TRBD2. CDR3 length equals 16 residues. Trimming took 3 bases from V and 9 from J; bases not matched to a gene: 5. Per the germline V gene, CDR1 is LNHDA and CDR2 is SQIVND (reference sequence). The CDR3 DNA follows: TGTGCCAGTAGTATTGGGACTAGCGGGAGGGCCGGTGAGCAGTTCTTC. As protein: CASSIGTSGRAGEQFF.

In its sample, this clone is medium-sized. The chain uses TRBV2 and TRBJ1-3; no reliable D call. The CDR3 contains 16 residues. The germline V and J ends were trimmed by 4 bases and 0 bases, with 13 bases remaining between them. Germline values: CDR1 SNHLY, CDR2 FYNNEI. CDR3 DNA sequence: TGTGCCAGCAGTGGAATACCTCAGACCTCTGGAAACACCATATATTTT. Protein sequence: CASSGIPQTSGNTIYF.

By share, this clone counts as medium-sized (0.01 to 0.1%). The chain combines TRBV28 with TRBJ2-6; D ambiguous. CDR3 length: 15 residues. Trimming took off 3 bases at V and 0 bases at J, with 6 bases between the two ends. Germline V gene sequence: CDR1 MDHEN, CDR2 SYDVKM. CDR3 nucleotide sequence: TGTGCCAGCAGTTTGGATGTCTCTGGGGCCAACGTCCTGACTTTC. Protein: CASSLDVSGANVLTF.

This chain uses TRBV30 with TRBJ2-5; TRBD1 matches at 7 bases. Germline V CDR1 and CDR2: GTSNPN, SVGIG (reference sequence). V lost 3 bases, J lost 4 bases, and 14 bases stayed unmatched. The CDR3 length is 16 residues. Here the CDR3 reads CAWSVNRLGQPETQYF. CDR3 nucleotide sequence: TGTGCCTGGAGCGTCAACCGATTGGGACAGCCAGAGACCCAGTACTTC.

V and J are TRBV11-3 and TRBJ2-1, with 9 bases aligning to TRBD1. V was pared by 1 base and J by 6 bases, with 4 bases of the junction left unmatched. The CDR3 runs to 15 residues. Per the germline V gene, CDR1 is SGHNT and CDR2 is YENEEA. CDR3 protein: CASSLVGTGSNEQFF. Written as DNA, the CDR3 is TGTGCCAGCAGCTTAGTAGGGACAGGGAGCAATGAGCAGTTCTTC.

This clone was seen a handful of times. In DNA form, the CDR3 reads TGTGCCTGGACCACCGGGCACGAGCAGTACTTC. It encodes CAWTTGHEQYF. The chain carries TRBV30 and TRBJ2-7, with D unclear. V shed 4 bases and J shed 5 bases, with 9 bases lying between them. Looked up from germline, CDR1 is GTSNPN and CDR2 is SVGIG (reference sequence). This CDR3 contains 11 residues. Variable domain in full (rest from reference TRBV30 and TRBJ2-7): SQTIHQWPATLVQPVGSPLSLECTVEGTSNPNLYWYRQAAGRGLQLLFYSVGIGQISSEVPQNLSASRPQDRQFILSSKKLLLSDSGFYLCAWTTGHEQYFGPGTRLTVT.

This clone was observed a few times. The chain is built from TRBV6-8 and TRBJ2-7, with 12 bases identical to TRBD1. From germline, CDR1 is MNHGY and CDR2 SAAAGT. CDR3 length equals 13 residues. The ends lost 6 bases at V and 7 bases at J; junction bases unmatched: 4. The chain's CDR3 is CASRGQGAREQYF. The CDR3 nucleotides are TGTGCCAGCAGGGGACAGGGGGCGCGGGAGCAGTACTTC.

This clone came up a few times. The rearrangement joins TRBV5-1 to TRBJ1-2; 8 positions match TRBD1. The CDR3 loop spans 15 amino acids. Trimming removed 2 bases from V and 1 base from J; junction bases left unmatched: 4. The germline V gene has CDR1 SGHRS and CDR2 YFSETQ. The CDR3 region is CASSLDGQGNYGYTF. CDR3 DNA sequence: TGCGCCAGCAGCTTAGACGGACAGGGTAACTATGGCTACACCTTC. The full variable domain, with the rest looked up from reference TRBV5-1 and TRBJ1-2, is KAGVTQTPRYLIKTRGQQVTLSCSPISGHRSVSWYQQTPGQGLQFLFEYFSETQRNKGNFPGRFSGRQFSNSRSEMNVSTLELGDSALYLCASSLDGQGNYGYTFGSGTRLTVV.

The rearrangement joins TRBV5-1 to TRBJ1-1, with 8 bases that match TRBD1. The germline V gene encodes CDR1 SGHRS and CDR2 YFSETQ. The CDR3 has 14 residues. V lost 3 bases and J lost 7; bases outside the gene matches: 8. The CDR3 loop reads CASSSGTGLIEAFF. The CDR3 DNA sequence: TGCGCCAGCAGCTCGGGGACAGGATTAATTGAAGCTTTCTTT.

This clone was seen more than once but under ten times. The chain employs TRBV6-8 and TRBJ1-1; D remains ambiguous. CDR3 length equals 13 residues. Trimming shortened V by 5 bases and J by 11 bases, and 18 bases separated the two germline ends. CDR1 is MNHGY and CDR2 is SAAAGT in the germline V gene. The CDR3 nucleotides are TGTGCCAGCAGTGCGGGCCCCTCCAGCGCTGCTTTCTTT. The encoded protein is CASSAGPSSAAFF.

This chain connects TRBV5-1 to TRBJ2-5; tentative D call: TRBD2 (5 bases). The CDR3 extends over 15 amino acids. Germline CDR1 is SGHRS and CDR2 is YFSETQ. V was clipped by 2 bases and J by 5 bases, with 16 bases between them. The CDR3 bases are TGCGCCAGCAGCTTCGGGCGCGGGCCCGTGGAGACCCAGTACTTC. Translating gives CASSFGRGPVETQYF.

This sequence joins TRBV6-8 and TRBJ1-2; D may be TRBD1 (6 bases). V lost 6 bases to trimming and J lost 2 bases, with 10 bases between them. The CDR3 consists of 13 residues. Germline CDR1 is MNHGY and CDR2 is SAAAGT. The CDR3 spells CASSSTGNYGYTF. CDR3 coding DNA: TGTGCCAGCAGCAGTACAGGGAACTATGGCTACACCTTC.

In its sample, this clone ranks as large. The sample carries other DNA sequences with the same CDR3. The V and J genes are TRBV11-3 and TRBJ1-2, with TRBD1 matching over 8 bases. With 5 bases clipped from V and 4 bases from J, the junction kept 6 bases outside the gene matches. In germline, CDR1 is SGHNT, CDR2 YENEEA. The CDR3 covers 14 residues. CDR3 in amino acids: CASSPGQGAYGYTF. CDR3 sequence (DNA): TGTGCCAGCAGCCCTGGCCAGGGGGCCTATGGCTACACCTTC.

The CDR3 DNA follows: TGTGCCAGTAGTTATGACTACACCGGGGAGCTGTTTTTT. As protein: CASSYDYTGELFF. This chain connects TRBV19 to TRBJ2-2; D not resolved. The CDR3 runs 13 residues. The V end lost 5 bases, the J end lost 3 bases, and 7 bases lay between the germline ends. Germline V lookup: CDR1 LNHDA, CDR2 SQIVND (reference sequence). The full variable domain, completed using reference TRBV19 and TRBJ2-2, is DGGITQSPKYLFRKEGQNVTLSCEQNLNHDAMYWYRQDPGQGLRLIYYSQIVNDFQKGDIAEGYSVSREKKESFPLTVTSAQKNPTAFYLCASSYDYTGELFFGEGSRLTVL.

This chain links TRBV11-3 with TRBJ1-1, with TRBD1 matching over 9 bases. CDR1 is SGHNT and CDR2 is YENEEA in the germline V gene. CDR3 length: 14 amino acids. After removal of 2 bases from V and 7 bases from J, the junction contained 5 bases not matched to a gene. The CDR3 here is CASSLNRGHGEAFF. The CDR3, as DNA: TGTGCCAGCAGCTTAAACAGGGGGCACGGTGAAGCTTTCTTT.

By proportion, this clone is large. The V gene is TRBV29-1, the J gene TRBJ2-7; possibly TRBD1 or TRBD2 for D (5 bases each). The length of the CDR3 is 13 residues. Germline CDR1 is SQVTM and CDR2 is ANQGSEA. Trimming pared 7 bases from V and 3 bases from J, leaving 16 bases between. The CDR3 DNA is TGCAGCGCCGCACCCCAGGGAGTCTACGAGCAGTACTTC. Amino acid sequence: CSAAPQGVYEQYF.

This clone is categorized as medium-sized. This chain uses TRBV6-8 with TRBJ2-3; 8 nucleotides match TRBD1. CDR1 is MNHGY and CDR2 is SAAAGT in the germline V gene. Trimming removed 8 bases from V and 0 bases from J; junction bases left unmatched: 4. CDR3 length: 14 amino acids. Written as DNA, the CDR3 is TGTGCCAGCGGAACAGGGGGGAGCACAGATACGCAGTATTTT. As protein: CASGTGGSTDTQYF.

DNA of the CDR3: TGTGCCAGCTCACGGGACAGGGAATACTACACCTTC. Translation: CASSRDREYYTF. This sequence joins TRBV18 and TRBJ1-2; 9 positions match TRBD1. Trimming took 4 bases from V and 10 from J; bases not matched to a gene: 4. The CDR3 covers 12 residues. The germline gives CDR1 KGHSH, CDR2 LQKENI.

Relative to its sample, this clone is medium-sized (0.01 to 0.1%). The chain carries TRBV28 and TRBJ1-2; D possibly corresponds to TRBD1 (6 bases). Germline CDR1 is MDHEN and CDR2 is SYDVKM. This CDR3 contains 15 residues. Trimming took off 6 bases at V and 5 bases at J, with 19 bases between the two ends. This CDR3 reads CASRLGQGQTYGYTF. CDR3 nucleotide sequence: TGTGCCAGCAGGCTCGGGCAGGGACAAACTTATGGCTACACCTTC.

In its sample, this clone ranks as medium-sized. This chain links TRBV11-3 with TRBJ1-5; TRBD1 agrees at 7 bases. Germline V gene data show CDR1 as SGHNT and CDR2 as YENEEA. CDR3 length equals 15 residues. The V segment lost 4 bases and the J segment 0 bases; nucleotides outside the gene matches: 3. In DNA, the CDR3 is TGTGCCAGCAGCTCGGACAGGACTAGCAATCAGCCCCAGCATTTT. Translating gives CASSSDRTSNQPQHF.

This chain uses TRBV6-8 with TRBJ1-4; D gene ambiguous. The CDR3 loop spans 15 amino acids. CDR1 and CDR2 (germline): MNHGY, SAAAGT. V lost 5 bases and J 1 base, leaving 11 bases between the germline ends. CDR3 sequence (DNA): TGTGCCAGCAGTGACGCCCGGGAAACTAATGAAAAACTGTTTTTT. This gives the protein CASSDARETNEKLFF.

This clone has only a few counts. V usage is TRBV9 and J usage is TRBJ1-4; D is ambiguous. The germline V and J ends were trimmed by 7 bases and 6 bases, with 10 bases remaining between them. The CDR3 sequence is 12 residues long. Germline V gene sequence: CDR1 SGDLS, CDR2 YYNGEE. CDR3 bases: TGTGCCAGCCGCCCGGGTTATGAAAAACTGTTTTTT. It encodes CASRPGYEKLFF.

This chain links TRBV19 with TRBJ2-1, with 14 positions matching TRBD2. Looked up from germline, CDR1 is LNHDA and CDR2 is SQIVND (reference sequence). The CDR3 covers 16 residues. V lost 1 base to trimming and J lost 9 bases; unmatched junction nucleotides: 5. CDR3 sequence reads: CASSIGGLAGALEQFF. CDR3 nucleotide sequence: TGTGCCAGTAGTATAGGGGGACTAGCGGGAGCTCTTGAGCAGTTCTTC.

This clone came up a few times. V gene TRBV19 combines with J gene TRBJ1-5; weak D call: TRBD1 (5 bases). Trimming left V 1 base short and J 3 bases short, with 13 bases between. This CDR3 is 16 amino acids long. Germline V gene sequence: CDR1 LNHDA, CDR2 SQIVND (reference sequence). The CDR3 coding sequence is TGTGCCAGTAGTATAGTAGGGGCGGGAAACAATCAGCCCCAGCATTTT. Translation gives CASSIVGAGNNQPQHF.

This clone came up a few times. The rearrangement joins TRBV19 to TRBJ2-3; 9 nucleotides agree with TRBD1. The germline CDR1 and CDR2 sequences are LNHDA and SQIVND (reference sequence). With 11 bases clipped from V and 4 bases from J, the junction kept 10 bases outside the gene matches. CDR3 length: 14 amino acids. The CDR3, as DNA: TGTGCCTCCAGACAGGGGGGGAACGCAGATACGCAGTATTTT. It yields the protein CASRQGGNADTQYF.

This clone was observed a handful of times. This rearrangement joins TRBV7-5 to TRBJ2-4; TRBD1, the D gene given by the table, was not confirmed from the DNA. TRBV7-5 is recorded as a pseudogene. The CDR3 is 15 residues long. The CDR3 DNA reads as TGTGCCAGCAGCCAAGTGGTGACAGGGGGGAACATTCAGTACTTC. Translated, it gives CASSQVVTGGNIQYF.

The chain combines TRBV18 with TRBJ2-1; the D call may be TRBD1 or TRBD2 (6 bases each). Between the trimmed V and J ends, which lost 4 bases and 7 bases, there was a span of 20 bases. The germline CDR1 and CDR2 sequences are KGHSH and LQKENI. The CDR3 is made up of 16 amino acids. The CDR3 loop reads CASSRGIDRFRNEQFF. CDR3 sequence (DNA): TGTGCCAGCTCACGCGGGATTGACAGGTTTCGAAATGAGCAGTTCTTC.

The J gene is TRBJ2-3, the V gene TRBV18; D is unclear. The germline CDR1 and CDR2 sequences are KGHSH and LQKENI. CDR3 length: 13 residues. The V end was cut by 6 bases, the J end by 4 bases, with 11 bases between. CDR3 amino acids: CASSLSHPDTQYF. The DNA of the CDR3 is TGTGCCAGCTCGCTGTCGCATCCAGATACGCAGTATTTT.